What follows describes a single T cell receptor (beta chain). Only in-frame clones appear in the TCRdb table, and some are missing; sequencing was by immunoSEQ multiplex PCR. There are 200,000 to 250,000 clones in the sample; about 95% occur only once, and approximately 1.5% lies in the top ten. These data come from a study of control samples from healthy donors and cancer patients. Germline V gene data show CDR1 as ENHRY and CDR2 as SYGVKD. The CDR3 has 13 amino acids. Losses at the gene ends were 6 bases for V and 10 bases for J; bases not matched to a gene: 5. The origin of this receptor is a man in his fifties in good health. Material: blood. The chain recombines TRBV10-3 with TRBJ1-6, with 8 bases identical to TRBD1. CDR3 sequence (DNA): TGTGCCATCAGCACAGGGGGAAACTCACCCCTCCACTTT. Amino acid sequence: CAISTGGNSPLHF.